This note documents a single TCR beta chain sequence. CDR3 length equals 13 residues. Germline lookup yields CDR1 GTSNPN and CDR2 SVGIG (reference sequence). The V gene lost 6 bases and the J gene lost 4 bases, with 15 bases spanning the gap. This sample was taken from a study of T-cell reconstitution after alpha-beta-depleted transplantation in children. For TCRbeta, the library was prepared with unique molecular identifiers. MiXCR, run by TCRdb on the PCR reads, gives a single entry per CDR3 protein. The table shows about 92,000 distinct CDR3 sequences, with more than 10% occurring only once. The chain uses TRBV30 and TRBJ1-1, with no clear D. The sequence derives from a human donor who donated a stem cell graft to a child with inherited bone marrow failure. Here the sequenced sample was PBMCs from the stem cell graft donor, taken from the stem cell graft. The CDR3 sequence: CACLKLGSTEAFF. Here the CDR3 DNA reads TGTGCCTGCCTTAAGTTGGGTAGCACTGAAGCTTTCTTT.